These T cell receptor beta chains were read from a single sample in a study of siplizumab effects on memory and regulatory T cells. Libraries were prepared by immunoSEQ multiplex PCR; TCRdb keeps only in-frame clonotypes and omits some of them. Of some 97,000 clones listed, about 94% are singletons. The sequencing sample was made of non-Treg CD4+ T cells sorted from blood. These receptors were taken from a human donor in good health. Both conserved end residues are part of each CDR3. The D gene is left open where the match is weak. Clone size is shown for a subset of rows, as once, few, many or a class of expanded clone.

D,size,J,V,DNA,CDR3
TRBD2,-,TRBJ2-7,TRBV28,TGTGCCAGCAGTCTAGCGGGAGGCTCACGACAGTACTTC,CASSLAGGSRQYF
-,-,TRBJ1-2,TRBV11-2,TGTGCCAGCAGCTTCGACAGCACCTATGGCTACACCTTC,CASSFDSTYGYTF
-,-,TRBJ1-2,TRBV4-1,TGCGCCACTGCGCCGAGGACGCTACTCTACTATGGCTACACCTTC,CATAPRTLLYYGYTF
TRBD2,-,TRBJ2-7,TRBV2,TGTGCCAGCAAATGGGGGGGGACCGGGGAGCACGAGCAGTACTTC,CASKWGGTGEHEQYF
TRBD1,-,TRBJ2-7,TRBV6-1,TGTGCCAGCAGGGAAACTAACAGGGGTGAGCAGTACTTC,CASRETNRGEQYF
-,-,TRBJ1-2,TRBV30,TGTGCCTGGGGAATTAACTATGGCTACACCTTC,CAWGINYGYTF
-,-,TRBJ1-5,TRBV5-1,TGCGCCAGCAGTGAGGGTGGATTTAGCAATCAGCCCCAGCATTTT,CASSEGGFSNQPQHF
-,few,TRBJ1-2,TRBV7-9,TGTGCCAGCAGCCCTAGTCCGATCTATGGCTACACCTTC,CASSPSPIYGYTF
TRBD2,few,TRBJ2-1,TRBV19,TGTGCCAGTGCCGCGGGGGGGGCTAGCGGGAACAATGAGCAGTTCTTC,CASAAGGASGNNEQFF
-,-,TRBJ1-3,TRBV2,TGTGCCGGAAAACAGCGCTCTGGAAACACCATATATTTT,CAGKQRSGNTIYF
-,-,TRBJ1-1,TRBV5-1,TGCGCCAGCAGCCAAACGAACCAGGGCGAAGCTTTCTTT,CASSQTNQGEAFF
TRBD2,few,TRBJ2-5,TRBV10-2,TGCGCCAGCAGTGAGTCAACCATAGCGGGAGCGGAGACCCAGTACTTC,CASSESTIAGAETQYF
TRBD2,-,TRBJ2-3,TRBV6-5,TGTGCCAGCAGTTACGGCGGGACTAGCTTAGATACGCAGTATTTT,CASSYGGTSLDTQYF
TRBD2,-,TRBJ2-2,TRBV19,TGTGCCAGTAGGACTAGCGGGGCCCGGGAGTCCGGGGAGCTGTTTTTT,CASRTSGARESGELFF
-,-,TRBJ2-5,TRBV6-5,TGTGCCAGCAGACCCCCTGGGCGGCTCCAAGAGACCCAGTACTTC,CASRPPGRLQETQYF
-,-,TRBJ2-1,TRBV18,TGTGCCAGCTCCCCGCCTTACAATGAGCAGTTCTTC,CASSPPYNEQFF
-,-,TRBJ2-7,TRBV29-1,TGCAGCGGGCGCTTCGGGGGTCAGCACGAGCAGTACTTC,CSGRFGGQHEQYF
-,-,TRBJ2-3,TRBV11-2,TGTGCCAGCAGCCCGCCCGGGTGGGGTGGGCGACGGGGCACAGATACGCAGTATTTT,CASSPPGWGGRRGTDTQYF
-,-,TRBJ1-2,TRBV6-5,TGTGCCAGCAGACGTCAGGGTGACTATGGCTACACCTTC,CASRRQGDYGYTF
-,-,TRBJ2-5,TRBV7-2,TGTGCCAGCAGCTTTCAACGAGTCCAAGAGACCCAGTACTTC,CASSFQRVQETQYF
-,-,TRBJ2-7,TRBV7-9,TGTGCCAGCAGCTCGGACGGATTTCTGGACGAGCAGTACTTC,CASSSDGFLDEQYF
-,-,TRBJ2-7,TRBV5-1,TGCGCCAGCAGCTTGTCCACAGGGACGGGTACCTACGAGCAGTACTTC,CASSLSTGTGTYEQYF
-,-,TRBJ1-1,TRBV19,TGTGCCAGTAGTTTTGTGGGGGGCGGGACTGAAGCTTTCTTT,CASSFVGGGTEAFF
TRBD2,-,TRBJ2-3,TRBV29-1,TGCAGCGTCGTTCGACTAGCGACAGATACGCAGTATTTT,CSVVRLATDTQYF
-,-,TRBJ2-5,TRBV21-1,TGTGCCACTATAAAGGGGGGGGTATCAGAGACCCAGTACTTC,CATIKGGVSETQYF
-,-,TRBJ2-1,TRBV6-4,TGTGCCAGCAGTAGCAGCTCCTACAATGAGCAGTTCTTC,CASSSSSYNEQFF
-,-,TRBJ2-7,TRBV10-3,TGTGCCATCAGTGAGTCGGCTAGCCTTGGGGACGAGCAGTACTTC,CAISESASLGDEQYF
TRBD2,once,TRBJ2-7,TRBV11-3,TGTGCCAGCTCAGTGGGCGGGAGCTCCTACGAGCAGTACTTC,CASSVGGSSYEQYF
TRBD1,-,TRBJ1-2,TRBV27,TGTGCCAGCAGTCATGGCAGGGGGAACTATGGCTACACCTTC,CASSHGRGNYGYTF
TRBD1,-,TRBJ2-7,TRBV9,TGTGCCAGCAGCGCCGGACAGGGGGTCTACGAGCAGTACTTC,CASSAGQGVYEQYF
TRBD1,-,TRBJ2-1,TRBV28,TGTGCCATCCGGGGTGTACAGGGGGTGGGCAATGAGCAGTTCTTC,CAIRGVQGVGNEQFF
TRBD2,-,TRBJ2-1,TRBV27,TGTGCCAGCAGAACTAGCGGGAATTACAATGAGCAGTTCTTC,CASRTSGNYNEQFF
-,-,TRBJ1-2,TRBV6-1,TGTGCCAGCATTGAGACCCTAAGGACCTATGGCTACACCTTC,CASIETLRTYGYTF
TRBD2,-,TRBJ2-3,TRBV5-6,TGTGCCAGCAGCTTGTCGCTAGCGGGAGCCCGCCTCACAGATACGCAGTATTTT,CASSLSLAGARLTDTQYF
-,-,TRBJ2-7,TRBV5-4,TGTGCCAGCAGCAGCCGGGACGGAGCCTACGAGCAGTACTTC,CASSSRDGAYEQYF
-,-,TRBJ2-4,TRBV6-5,TGTGCCAGCAGCCAATCCCGGGTAGCCAAAAACATTCAGTACTTC,CASSQSRVAKNIQYF
-,-,TRBJ2-7,TRBV28,TGTGCCAGCAGTCTAAGAGGCAGGCTAATATACGAGCAGTACTTC,CASSLRGRLIYEQYF